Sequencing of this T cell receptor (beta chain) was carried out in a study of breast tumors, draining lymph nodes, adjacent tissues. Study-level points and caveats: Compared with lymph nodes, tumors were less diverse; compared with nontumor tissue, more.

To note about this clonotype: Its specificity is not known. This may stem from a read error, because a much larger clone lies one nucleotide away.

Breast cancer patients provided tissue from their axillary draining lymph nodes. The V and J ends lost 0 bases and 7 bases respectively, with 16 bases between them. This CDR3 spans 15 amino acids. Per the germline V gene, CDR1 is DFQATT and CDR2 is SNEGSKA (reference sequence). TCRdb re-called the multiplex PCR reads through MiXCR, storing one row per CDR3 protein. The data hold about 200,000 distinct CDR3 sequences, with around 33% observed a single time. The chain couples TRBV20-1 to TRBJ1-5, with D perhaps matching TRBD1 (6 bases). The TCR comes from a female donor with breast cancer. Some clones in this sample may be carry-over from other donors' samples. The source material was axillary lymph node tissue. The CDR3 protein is CSAREAHREPQPQHF. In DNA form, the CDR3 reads TGCAGTGCTAGAGAGGCCCACAGGGAGCCCCAGCCCCAGCATTTT.